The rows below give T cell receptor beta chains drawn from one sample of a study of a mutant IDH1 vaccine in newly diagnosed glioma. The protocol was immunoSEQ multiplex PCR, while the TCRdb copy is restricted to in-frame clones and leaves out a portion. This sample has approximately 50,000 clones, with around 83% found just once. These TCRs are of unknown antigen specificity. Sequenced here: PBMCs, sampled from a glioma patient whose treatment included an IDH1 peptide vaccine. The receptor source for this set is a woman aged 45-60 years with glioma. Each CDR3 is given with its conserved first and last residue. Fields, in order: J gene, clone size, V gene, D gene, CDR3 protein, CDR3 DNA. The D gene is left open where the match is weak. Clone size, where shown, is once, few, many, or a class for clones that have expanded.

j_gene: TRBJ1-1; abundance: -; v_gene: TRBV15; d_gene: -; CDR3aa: CATRLRDNTEAFF; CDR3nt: TGTGCCACCAGGCTAAGGGACAACACTGAAGCTTTCTTT
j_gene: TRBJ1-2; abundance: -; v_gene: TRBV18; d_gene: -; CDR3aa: CASSPGRGYTF; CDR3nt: TGTGCCAGCTCACCAGGGCGAGGCTACACCTTC
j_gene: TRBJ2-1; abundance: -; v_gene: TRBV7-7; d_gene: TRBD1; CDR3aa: CASSPTGGRHEQFF; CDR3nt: TGTGCCAGCAGCCCGACAGGGGGGAGGCATGAGCAGTTCTTC
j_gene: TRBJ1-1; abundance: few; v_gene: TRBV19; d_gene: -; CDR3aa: CASSVQEAMNTEAFF; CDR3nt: TGTGCCAGTAGTGTCCAGGAAGCAATGAACACTGAAGCTTTCTTT
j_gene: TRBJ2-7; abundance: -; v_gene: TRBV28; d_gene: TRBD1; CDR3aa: CASSFGTGGFYEQYF; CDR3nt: TGTGCCAGCAGTTTCGGGACAGGGGGATTTTACGAGCAGTACTTC
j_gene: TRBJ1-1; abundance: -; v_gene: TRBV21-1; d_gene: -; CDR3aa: CASSKGQDTEAFF; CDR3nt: TGTGCCAGCAGCAAAGGACAGGACACTGAAGCTTTCTTT
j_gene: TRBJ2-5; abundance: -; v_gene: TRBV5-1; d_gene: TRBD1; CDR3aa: CASSLEPGQLQETQYF; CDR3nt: TGCGCCAGCAGCTTGGAACCGGGACAGCTCCAAGAGACCCAGTACTTC
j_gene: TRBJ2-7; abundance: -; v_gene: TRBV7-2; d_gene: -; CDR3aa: CASSPQGAISSYEQYF; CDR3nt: TGTGCCAGCAGCCCTCAGGGAGCAATAAGCTCCTACGAGCAGTACTTC
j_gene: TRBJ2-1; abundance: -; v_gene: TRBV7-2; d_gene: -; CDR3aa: CASSSPIQTRSYNEQFF; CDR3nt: TGTGCCAGCAGCTCCCCAATTCAGACTCGCTCCTACAATGAGCAGTTCTTC
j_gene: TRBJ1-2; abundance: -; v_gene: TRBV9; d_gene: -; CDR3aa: CASSVAEQPTYGYTF; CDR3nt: TGTGCCAGCAGCGTAGCTGAACAGCCAACCTATGGCTACACCTTC
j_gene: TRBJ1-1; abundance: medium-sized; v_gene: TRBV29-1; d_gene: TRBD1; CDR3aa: CSVQEGATTEAFF; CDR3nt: TGCAGCGTCCAGGAGGGGGCGACGACTGAAGCTTTCTTT
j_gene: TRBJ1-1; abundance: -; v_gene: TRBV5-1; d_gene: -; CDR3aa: CASSSPGSVGEAFF; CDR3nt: TGCGCCAGCAGCTCCCCCGGGAGCGTGGGTGAAGCTTTCTTT
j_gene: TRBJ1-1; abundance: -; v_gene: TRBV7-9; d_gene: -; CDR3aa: CASSPAQNTEAFF; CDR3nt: TGTGCCAGCAGCCCAGCACAGAACACTGAAGCTTTCTTT
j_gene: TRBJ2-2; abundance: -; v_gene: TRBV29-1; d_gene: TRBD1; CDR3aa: CSTLTGGNTGELFF; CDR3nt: TGCAGCACCCTGACAGGGGGGAACACCGGGGAGCTGTTTTTT
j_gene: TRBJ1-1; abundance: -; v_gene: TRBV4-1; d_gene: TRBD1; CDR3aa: CASSQVFLRGPTEAFF; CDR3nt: TGCGCCAGCAGCCAAGTGTTTCTCAGGGGGCCCACTGAAGCTTTCTTT
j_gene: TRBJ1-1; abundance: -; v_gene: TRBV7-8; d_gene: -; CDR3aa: CASSPLWTDTEAFF; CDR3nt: TGTGCCAGCAGCCCGCTGTGGACGGACACTGAAGCTTTCTTT
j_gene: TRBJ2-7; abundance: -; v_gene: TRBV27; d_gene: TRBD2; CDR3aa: CASSFSPGGGLEQYF; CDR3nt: TGTGCCAGCAGTTTTTCCCCCGGCGGGGGACTCGAGCAGTACTTC
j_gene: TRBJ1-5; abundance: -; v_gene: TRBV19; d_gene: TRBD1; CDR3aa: CASRVGTGGATRQPQHF; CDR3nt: TGTGCCAGTAGGGTGGGGACAGGGGGCGCGACAAGGCAGCCCCAGCATTTT
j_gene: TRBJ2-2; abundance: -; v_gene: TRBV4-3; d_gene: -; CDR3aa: CASSRTGSDTGELFF; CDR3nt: TGCGCCAGCAGTCGCACAGGGTCGGACACCGGGGAGCTGTTTTTT
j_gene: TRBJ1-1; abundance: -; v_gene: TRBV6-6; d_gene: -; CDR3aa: CASTTGLAWGTEAFF; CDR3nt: TGTGCCAGCACCACCGGTCTGGCCTGGGGCACTGAAGCTTTCTTT
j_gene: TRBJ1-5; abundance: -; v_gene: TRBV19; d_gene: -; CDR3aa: CASSIDRGSHNQPQHF; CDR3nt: TGTGCCAGTAGTATAGATCGGGGCAGCCACAATCAGCCCCAGCATTTT
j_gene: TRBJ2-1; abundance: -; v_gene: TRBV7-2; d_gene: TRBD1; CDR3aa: CASSLDGTGDNEQFF; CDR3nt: TGTGCCAGCAGCTTAGACGGGACAGGGGACAATGAGCAGTTCTTC
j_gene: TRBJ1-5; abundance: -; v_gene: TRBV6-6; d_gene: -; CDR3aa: CASKTGNQPQHF; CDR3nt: TGTGCCAGCAAAACAGGTAATCAGCCCCAGCATTTT
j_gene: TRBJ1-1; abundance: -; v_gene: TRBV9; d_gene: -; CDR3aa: CASSVDGRENTEAFF; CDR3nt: TGTGCCAGCAGCGTAGACGGCAGGGAGAACACTGAAGCTTTCTTT
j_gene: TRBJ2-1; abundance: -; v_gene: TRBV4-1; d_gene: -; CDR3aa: CASSQGSRGSYNEQFF; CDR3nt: TGCGCCAGCAGCCAAGGTTCTCGGGGCTCCTACAATGAGCAGTTCTTC
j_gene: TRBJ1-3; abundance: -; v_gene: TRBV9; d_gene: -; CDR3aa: CASSYSGSGNTIYF; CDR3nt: TGTGCCAGCAGCTATTCAGGGTCTGGAAACACCATATATTTT
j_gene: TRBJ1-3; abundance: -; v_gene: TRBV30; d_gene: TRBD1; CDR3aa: CAWSYPGQGLSGNTIYF; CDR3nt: TGTGCCTGGAGTTATCCGGGACAGGGCCTCTCTGGAAACACCATATATTTT
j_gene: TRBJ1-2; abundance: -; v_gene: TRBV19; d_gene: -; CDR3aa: CASSIGGSNYGYTF; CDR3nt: TGTGCCAGTAGTATAGGGGGAAGTAACTATGGCTACACCTTC
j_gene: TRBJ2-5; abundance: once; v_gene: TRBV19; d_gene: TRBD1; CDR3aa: CASSRGRQETQYF; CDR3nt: TGTGCCAGTAGCAGGGGGCGGCAAGAGACCCAGTACTTC
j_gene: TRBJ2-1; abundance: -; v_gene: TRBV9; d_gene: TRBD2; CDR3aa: CASSVGPSGGNEQFF; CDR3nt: TGTGCCAGCAGCGTAGGTCCTAGCGGGGGTAATGAGCAGTTCTTC
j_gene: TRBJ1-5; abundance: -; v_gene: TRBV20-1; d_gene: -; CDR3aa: CSAINQGAQHF; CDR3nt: TGCAGTGCTATTAATCAAGGGGCCCAGCATTTT
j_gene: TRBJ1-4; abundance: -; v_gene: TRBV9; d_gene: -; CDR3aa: CASSVGVSPGEKLFF; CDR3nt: TGTGCCAGCAGCGTAGGGGTCAGTCCGGGGGAAAAACTGTTTTTT
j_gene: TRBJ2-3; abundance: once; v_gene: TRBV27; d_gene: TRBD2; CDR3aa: CASSSVVGRGADTQYF; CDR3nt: TGTGCCAGCAGTTCCGTGGTGGGGCGGGGGGCCGATACGCAGTATTTT
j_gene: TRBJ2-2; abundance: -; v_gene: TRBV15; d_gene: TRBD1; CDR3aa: CATSRVGRTGAGELFF; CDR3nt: TGTGCCACCAGCAGAGTGGGCAGGACAGGGGCCGGGGAGCTGTTTTTT
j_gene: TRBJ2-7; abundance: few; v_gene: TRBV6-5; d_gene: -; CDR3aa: CASRLTALSYEQYF; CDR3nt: TGTGCCAGCAGACTGACAGCCCTCTCCTACGAGCAGTACTTC